This TCR beta chain was documented in a study of T cell responses to AZD1222 COVID-19 vaccine. The method was immunoSEQ multiplex PCR; TCRdb's version includes in-frame clones alone and lacks a portion of them. Of some 140,000 clones listed, roughly 90% are singletons. The sample consisted of peripheral blood, taken on day 0 of AZD1222 vaccination. The TCR comes from an adult in good health.

The CDR3 sequence is CASSQEAGQNYGYTF. The CDR3 nucleotides are TGTGCCAGCAGCCAAGAGGCGGGACAGAACTATGGCTACACCTTC. The chain couples TRBV4-2 to TRBJ1-2; 7 bases are a match to TRBD1. The CDR3 consists of 15 residues. The V and J ends lost 0 bases and 2 bases, in that order; junction bases with no gene match: 3. Germline V gives CDR1 LGHNA, CDR2 YNFKEQ.